Each of the 23 T cell receptor beta chains below was sequenced from the same sample in a study of beta chain features in type 1 diabetes. The isolated RNA, all of it, was reverse transcribed, so expressed TCRB transcripts were what got sequenced. Sequencing used immunoSEQ multiplex PCR; TCRdb keeps in-frame clones, though not all of them. The repertoire holds about 160,000 clones, with roughly 9% as singletons. Findings of the study overall: Shorter TCRB CDR3s, moderately but significantly so, marked every one of the four CD4+ subsets in Type 1 diabetes patients.

For these TCRs, the target antigens are not known. The sample consisted of central memory CD4+ T cells from blood. These receptors all come from a woman in her twenties or thirties with type 1 diabetes.

The chain joins TRBV7-2 to TRBJ1-1, with D possibly matching TRBD1 (5 bases). The V gene's germline CDR1 is SGHTA and CDR2 FQGNSA. Trimming took 2 bases from V and 3 from J, leaving 7 bases between them. CDR3 size: 13 residues. CDR3 coding DNA: TGTGCCAGCAGCTTACAGGGTGACACTGAAGCTTTCTTT. Translation: CASSLQGDTEAFF.

The chain has TRBV28 and TRBJ1-2, with a weak D call TRBD1 (6 bases). Germline V gene sequence: CDR1 MDHEN, CDR2 SYDVKM. The CDR3 length is 14 residues. V lost 6 bases to trimming and J lost 4 bases, with 15 bases between them. CDR3 in amino acids: CASSPQGLTYGYTF. In DNA form, the CDR3 reads TGTGCCAGCAGCCCACAGGGTTTGACCTATGGCTACACCTTC.

The CDR3 DNA follows: TGTGCCAGCAGCTTTCAGGGGCTGGAAGGGACCCAGTACTTC. Translation: CASSFQGLEGTQYF. V and J are TRBV7-9 and TRBJ2-5; a possible D gene is TRBD1 (6 bases). The CDR3 covers 14 residues. The germline V and J ends were trimmed by 3 bases and 7 bases, with 15 bases remaining between them. The germline V gene encodes CDR1 SEHNR and CDR2 FQNEAQ (reference sequence).

In this sample, this clone turned up a few times. This chain uses TRBV5-1 with TRBJ2-2; weak D call: TRBD2 (6 bases). The CDR3 has 15 amino acids. Germline CDR1 is SGHRS and CDR2 is YFSETQ. Trimming shortened V by 3 bases and J by 0 bases, and 9 bases separated the two germline ends. The CDR3 DNA reads as TGCGCCAGCAGCTCGGGAGTGACGAACACCGGGGAGCTGTTTTTT. It translates to CASSSGVTNTGELFF.

V and J are TRBV7-9 and TRBJ2-1, with 11 nucleotides matching TRBD1. Trimming took 1 base from V and 8 from J; bases not matched to a gene: 1. CDR3 length: 14 residues. CDR1 SEHNR and CDR2 FQNEAQ come from the germline V gene (reference sequence). CDR3 loop: CASSLGTGGDEQFF. CDR3 nucleotide sequence: TGTGCCAGCAGCTTAGGGACAGGGGGCGATGAGCAGTTCTTC.

This clone was seen only a few times. V usage is TRBV14 and J usage is TRBJ2-3, with 8 bases matching TRBD2. V shed 0 bases and J 2 bases; nucleotides not matched to a gene: 7. Germline V gives CDR1 SGHDN, CDR2 FVKESK. This CDR3 is built from 17 residues. The CDR3 protein is CASSQDRGRPLTDTQYF. The CDR3, as DNA: TGTGCCAGCAGCCAAGACCGCGGGAGGCCCCTCACAGATACGCAGTATTTT.

There are a few counts of this clone. The chain employs TRBV18 and TRBJ2-7; tentative D call: TRBD2 (5 bases). Germline V gives CDR1 KGHSH, CDR2 LQKENI. Trimming removed 1 base from V and 6 bases from J, with 16 bases in between. The CDR3 runs to 15 residues. The DNA for the CDR3 is TGTGCCAGCTCACCACGATCCTCCGTCGAGGGCGAGCAGTACTTC. It encodes CASSPRSSVEGEQYF.

V is TRBV7-9 and J is TRBJ2-4; TRBD2 agrees at 7 bases. Germline assignment: CDR1 SEHNR and CDR2 FQNEAQ (reference sequence). The V and J ends lost 3 bases and 1 base, in that order; junction bases with no gene match: 0. The CDR3 covers 14 residues. The CDR3 loop reads CASSFSGAKNIQYF. In DNA, the CDR3 is TGTGCCAGCAGCTTTAGCGGGGCCAAAAACATTCAGTACTTC.

This clone was counted a few times. The CDR3, as DNA: TGTGCCACCAGCAGAGATCTTGCGGGGATTGAAGCTTTCTTT. Translated, it gives CATSRDLAGIEAFF. The rearrangement links TRBV15 to TRBJ1-1; the D is unclear. Trimming cost V 0 bases and J 7 bases, with 12 bases left between them. The CDR3 extends over 14 amino acids. Per germline, CDR1 LNHNV and CDR2 YYDKDF (reference sequence).

The chain combines TRBV5-1 with TRBJ1-2; 7 bases map to TRBD1. The CDR3 is 13 residues long. V lost 0 bases to trimming and J lost 7 bases; unmatched junction nucleotides: 3. Germline values: CDR1 SGHRS, CDR2 YFSETQ. As DNA, the CDR3 is TGCGCCAGCAGCTTGGGACAGGGATTTGGCTACACCTTC. It is translated as CASSLGQGFGYTF.

This clone was found many times. The V and J genes are TRBV18 and TRBJ2-3; a possible D gene is TRBD2 (6 bases). CDR3 length: 14 residues. Germline loops: CDR1 KGHSH, CDR2 LQKENI. V was pared by 6 bases and J by 0 bases, with 10 bases between. CDR3 DNA: TGTGCCAGCTCCGGGACTTTAAGCACAGATACGCAGTATTTT. It is translated as CASSGTLSTDTQYF.

This chain uses TRBV18 with TRBJ1-2, with D hard to call. Deletions cut 3 bases from V and 0 bases from J, with 14 bases between. CDR1 KGHSH and CDR2 LQKENI come from the germline V gene. This CDR3 comprises 16 residues. The CDR3 reads CASSPTPEGANYGYTF. The CDR3 nucleotides read TGTGCCAGCTCACCGACGCCGGAGGGCGCTAACTATGGCTACACCTTC.

This clone turned up a few times. This chain joins TRBV11-2 and TRBJ2-1, with 10 positions matching TRBD2. The J segment lost 4 bases and the V segment lost 4 bases, leaving 4 bases of the junction unmatched. The CDR3 totals 15 residues. Per the germline V gene, CDR1 is SGHAT and CDR2 is FQNNGV. The CDR3 nucleotides are TGTGCCAGCAGCTCGAATAGCGGGGGGTACAATGAGCAGTTCTTC. As protein: CASSSNSGGYNEQFF.

This clone was counted only a few times. V is TRBV5-1 and J is TRBJ2-3; 10 nucleotides match TRBD2. The CDR3 has 17 amino acids. The V segment lost 0 bases and the J segment 4 bases; nucleotides outside the gene matches: 8. CDR1 and CDR2 (germline): SGHRS, YFSETQ. The CDR3 region has the DNA TGCGCCAGCAGCTTGGCTCTAGCGGGAGATCGGTCAGATACGCAGTATTTT. Protein sequence: CASSLALAGDRSDTQYF.

The chain is built from TRBV28 and TRBJ1-2, with no clear D. V was shortened by 10 bases and J by 0 bases, with 15 bases between the two germline ends. CDR3 length equals 14 residues. The germline CDR1 and CDR2 sequences are MDHEN and SYDVKM. CDR3: CATTSSIANYGYTF. CDR3 coding DNA: TGTGCCACCACGTCCTCCATAGCTAACTATGGCTACACCTTC.

The chain is built from TRBV27 and TRBJ2-5, with D perhaps matching TRBD1 (5 bases). Germline V CDR1 and CDR2: MNHEY, SMNVEV (reference sequence). The V gene lost 2 bases and the J gene lost 5 bases, with 15 bases spanning the gap. CDR3 length: 15 amino acids. CDR3 sequence (DNA): TGTGCCAGCAGTTTAAGTCGGCAGAAGGGGGAGACCCAGTACTTC. Translation gives CASSLSRQKGETQYF.

The V and J genes are TRBV4-1 and TRBJ2-5; 9 bases fit TRBD1. The CDR3 sequence is 15 residues long. Losses at the gene ends were 2 bases for V and 7 bases for J; bases not matched to a gene: 8. CDR1 MGHRA and CDR2 YSYEKL come from the germline V gene. The CDR3 bases are TGCGCCAGCAGCCAAATTTCCGACAGGGGGGGGACCCAGTACTTC. Protein sequence: CASSQISDRGGTQYF.

This rearrangement joins TRBV28 to TRBJ2-3, with 8 bases identical to TRBD2. Germline V gene data show CDR1 as MDHEN and CDR2 as SYDVKM. The CDR3 loop spans 13 amino acids. Losses at the gene ends were 9 bases for V and 1 base for J; bases not matched to a gene: 3. In DNA form, the CDR3 reads TGTGCCAGTGAGACTAGCGGCACAGATACGCAGTATTTT. Translated, it gives CASETSGTDTQYF. Full variable domain (remainder filled in from reference TRBV28 and TRBJ2-3): DVKVTQSSRYLVKRTGEKVFLECVQDMDHENMFWYRQDPGLGLRLIYFSYDVKMKEKGDIPEGYSVSREKKERFSLILESASTNQTSMYLCASETSGTDTQYFGPGTRLTVL.

This clone turned up a few times. The chain has TRBV28 and TRBJ1-2; 7 bases fit TRBD1. There are 14 residues in the CDR3. V lost 2 bases and J lost 4; bases outside the gene matches: 4. Germline lookup yields CDR1 MDHEN and CDR2 SYDVKM. CDR3 nucleotides: TGTGCCAGCAGTTTAATGGCAGGGGGCTATGGCTACACCTTC. The encoded protein is CASSLMAGGYGYTF.

This clone was recorded a few times. The chain carries TRBV30 and TRBJ2-6; the D gene is possibly TRBD2 (6 bases). The CDR3 is 14 amino acids. V was cut by 0 bases and J by 4 bases, with 7 bases left in between. Germline lookup yields CDR1 GTSNPN and CDR2 SVGIG (reference sequence). The CDR3 nucleotides read TGTGCCTGGAGTGTTGCGGGGGGGGCCAACGTCCTGACTTTC. It translates to CAWSVAGGANVLTF.

This chain joins TRBV28 and TRBJ2-4; 7 nucleotides line up with TRBD1. This CDR3 has 16 amino acids. The germline V gene encodes CDR1 MDHEN and CDR2 SYDVKM. V shed 7 bases, J shed 0 bases, and the junction held 9 bases outside the gene matches. The CDR3 sequence is CASTSGTVIAKNIQYF. The DNA for the CDR3 is TGTGCCAGCACTTCCGGGACAGTTATAGCCAAAAACATTCAGTACTTC.

The CDR3 loop reads CASSFRQGPLGRTEAFF. The CDR3 region has the DNA TGTGCCAGCAGTTTCAGACAGGGCCCCCTCGGGCGGACTGAAGCTTTCTTT. This chain connects TRBV28 to TRBJ1-1; 7 positions agree with TRBD1. CDR1 is MDHEN and CDR2 is SYDVKM in the germline V gene. The trim removed 3 bases at V and 5 bases at J, leaving 15 bases unmatched. The CDR3 is 17 amino acids.

A note on this clone: The germline gene is not matched at one end of the junction; a read error may be the cause. The J gene is TRBJ2-5, the V gene TRBV7-7; D gene ambiguous. Looked up from germline, CDR1 is SSHAT and CDR2 is FNYEAQ (reference sequence). This CDR3 spans 13 amino acids. The CDR3 DNA follows: TGTGCTAGCAGCTTGGATCAGCGAGAGACCCAGTACTTC. This gives the protein CASSLDQRETQYF.